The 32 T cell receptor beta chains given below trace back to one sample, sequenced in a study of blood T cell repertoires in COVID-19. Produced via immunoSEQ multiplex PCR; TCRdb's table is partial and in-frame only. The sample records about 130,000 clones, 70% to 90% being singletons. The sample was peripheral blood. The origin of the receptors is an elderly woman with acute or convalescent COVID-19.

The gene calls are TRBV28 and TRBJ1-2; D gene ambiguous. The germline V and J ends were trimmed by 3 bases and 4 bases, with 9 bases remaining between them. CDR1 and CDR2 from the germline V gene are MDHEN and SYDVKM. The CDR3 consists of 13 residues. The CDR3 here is CASSFQVPYGYTF. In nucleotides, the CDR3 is TGTGCCAGCAGTTTTCAGGTCCCCTATGGCTACACCTTC.

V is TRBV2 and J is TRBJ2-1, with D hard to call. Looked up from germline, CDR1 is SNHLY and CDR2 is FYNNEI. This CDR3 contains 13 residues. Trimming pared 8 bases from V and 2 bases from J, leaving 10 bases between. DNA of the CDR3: TGTGCCAGCGACTCCGCGACCTACAATGAGCAGTTCTTC. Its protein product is CASDSATYNEQFF. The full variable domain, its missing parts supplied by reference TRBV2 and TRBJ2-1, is EPEVTQTPSHQVTQMGQEVILRCVPISNHLYFYWYRQILGQKVEFLVSFYNNEISEKSEIFDDQFSVERPDGSNFTLKIRSTKLEDSAMYFCASDSATYNEQFFGPGTRLTVL.

In nucleotides, the CDR3 is TGTGCCAGCAGTTTGAGGCTGAACACTGAAGCTTTCTTT. Its protein is CASSLRLNTEAFF. The chain couples TRBV12-3 or TRBV12-4 to TRBJ1-1; no firm D call. V lost 3 bases, J lost 0 bases, and 5 bases lay in between. This CDR3 has 13 residues.

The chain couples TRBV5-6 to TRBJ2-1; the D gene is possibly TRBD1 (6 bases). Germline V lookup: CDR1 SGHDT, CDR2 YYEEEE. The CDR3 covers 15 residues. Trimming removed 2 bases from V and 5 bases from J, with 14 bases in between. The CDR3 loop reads CASSLTGIPDNEQFF. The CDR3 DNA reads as TGTGCCAGCAGCTTAACAGGGATTCCGGACAATGAGCAGTTCTTC.

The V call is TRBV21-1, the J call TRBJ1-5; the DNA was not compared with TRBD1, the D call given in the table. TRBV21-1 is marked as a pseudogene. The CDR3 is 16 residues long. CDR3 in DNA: TGTGCCAGCAGTGGGGACAGGGGAGTTAGCAATCAGCCCCAGCATTTT. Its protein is CASSGDRGVSNQPQHF.

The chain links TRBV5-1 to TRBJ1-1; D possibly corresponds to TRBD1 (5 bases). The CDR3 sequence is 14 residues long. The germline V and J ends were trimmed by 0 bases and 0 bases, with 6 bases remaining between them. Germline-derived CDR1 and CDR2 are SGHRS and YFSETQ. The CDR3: CASSLGQMNTEAFF. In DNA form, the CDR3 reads TGCGCCAGCAGCTTGGGACAGATGAACACTGAAGCTTTCTTT.

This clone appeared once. The CDR3 DNA sequence: TGTGCCAGCAGCGCGACTAGCGGGAGTAAGTATGAGCAGTTCTTC. It translates to CASSATSGSKYEQFF. The chain combines TRBV9 with TRBJ2-1; TRBD2 agrees at 12 bases. With V trimmed by 3 bases and J by 8 bases, 6 bases remained unmatched. Germline V gives CDR1 SGDLS, CDR2 YYNGEE. The CDR3 has 15 residues. Supplemented by reference TRBV9 and TRBJ2-1, the full variable domain reads DSGVTQTPKHLITATGQRVTLRCSPRSGDLSVYWYQQSLDQGLQFLIQYYNGEERAKGNILERFSAQQFPDLHSELNLSSLELGDSALYFCASSATSGSKYEQFFGPGTRLTVL.

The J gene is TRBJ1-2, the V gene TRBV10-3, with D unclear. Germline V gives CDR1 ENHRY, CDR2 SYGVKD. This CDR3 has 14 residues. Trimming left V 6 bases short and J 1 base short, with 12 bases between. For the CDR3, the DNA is TGTGCCATCAGCCAAGGACTGGGTAACTATGGCTACACCTTC. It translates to CAISQGLGNYGYTF.

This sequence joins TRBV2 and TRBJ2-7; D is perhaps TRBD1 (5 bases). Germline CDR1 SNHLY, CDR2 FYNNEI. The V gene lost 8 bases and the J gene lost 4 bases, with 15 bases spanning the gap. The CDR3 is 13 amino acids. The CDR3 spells CASRDRANYEQYF. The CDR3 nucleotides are TGTGCCAGCCGAGACAGAGCCAATTACGAGCAGTACTTC.

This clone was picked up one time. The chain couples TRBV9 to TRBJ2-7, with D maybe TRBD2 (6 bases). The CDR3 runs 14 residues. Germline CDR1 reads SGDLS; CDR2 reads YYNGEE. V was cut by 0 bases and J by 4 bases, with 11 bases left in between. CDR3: CASSVGQEGYEQYF. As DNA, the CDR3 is TGTGCCAGCAGCGTAGGGCAGGAGGGGTACGAGCAGTACTTC.

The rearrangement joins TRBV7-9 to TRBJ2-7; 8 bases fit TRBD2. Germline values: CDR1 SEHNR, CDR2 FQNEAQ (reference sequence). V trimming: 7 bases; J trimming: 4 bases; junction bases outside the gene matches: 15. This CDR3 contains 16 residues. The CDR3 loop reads CASTPSGGVSGYEQYF. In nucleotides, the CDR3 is TGTGCCAGCACCCCTTCCGGGGGGGTCTCGGGATACGAGCAGTACTTC.

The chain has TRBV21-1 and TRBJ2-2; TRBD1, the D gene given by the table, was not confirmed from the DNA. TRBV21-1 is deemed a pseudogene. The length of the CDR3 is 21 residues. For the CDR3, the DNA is TGTGCCAGCAGCAAAGGCCCAGGGGGCCGGCAATGGTGGGACTACACCGGGGAGCTGTTTTTT. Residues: CASSKGPGGRQWWDYTGELFF.

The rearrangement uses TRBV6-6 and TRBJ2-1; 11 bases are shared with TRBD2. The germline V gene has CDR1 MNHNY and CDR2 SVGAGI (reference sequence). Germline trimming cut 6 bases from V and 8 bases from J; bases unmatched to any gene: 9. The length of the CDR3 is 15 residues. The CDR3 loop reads CASRGYSGGAYEQFF. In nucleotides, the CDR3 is TGTGCCAGCAGGGGATATAGCGGGGGGGCCTATGAGCAGTTCTTC.

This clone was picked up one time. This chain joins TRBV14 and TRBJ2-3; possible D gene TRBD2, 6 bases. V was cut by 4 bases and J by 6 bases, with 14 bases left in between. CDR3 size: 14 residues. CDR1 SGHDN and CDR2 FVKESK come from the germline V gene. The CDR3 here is CASSLSGAKDTQYF. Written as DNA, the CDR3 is TGTGCCAGCAGCCTTAGCGGAGCAAAGGATACGCAGTATTTT.

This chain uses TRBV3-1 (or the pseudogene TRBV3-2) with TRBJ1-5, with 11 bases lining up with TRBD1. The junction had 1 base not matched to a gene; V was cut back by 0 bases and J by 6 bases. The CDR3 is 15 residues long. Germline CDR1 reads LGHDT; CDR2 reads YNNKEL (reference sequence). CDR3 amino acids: CASSQDGTGGQPQHF. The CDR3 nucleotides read TGTGCCAGCAGCCAAGACGGGACAGGGGGTCAGCCCCAGCATTTT.

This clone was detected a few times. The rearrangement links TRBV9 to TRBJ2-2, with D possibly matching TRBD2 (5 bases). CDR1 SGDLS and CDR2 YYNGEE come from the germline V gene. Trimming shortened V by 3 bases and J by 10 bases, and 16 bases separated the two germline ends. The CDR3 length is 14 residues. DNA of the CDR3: TGTGCCAGCAGCGGGACCTCGGACTCCTTGGAGCTGTTTTTT. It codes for CASSGTSDSLELFF.

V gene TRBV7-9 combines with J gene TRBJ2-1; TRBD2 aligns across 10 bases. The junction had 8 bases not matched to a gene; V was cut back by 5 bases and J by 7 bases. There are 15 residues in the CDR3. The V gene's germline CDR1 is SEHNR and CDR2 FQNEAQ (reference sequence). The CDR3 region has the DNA TGTGCCAGCAGCGAACTAGCGGGGTCCGTGAATGAGCAGTTCTTC. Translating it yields CASSELAGSVNEQFF.

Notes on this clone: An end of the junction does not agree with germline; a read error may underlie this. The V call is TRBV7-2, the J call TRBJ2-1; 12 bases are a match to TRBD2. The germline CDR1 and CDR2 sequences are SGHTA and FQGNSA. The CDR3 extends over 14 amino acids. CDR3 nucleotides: TGTGCCAGCAGCCTAGCGGGGGGGAGAGATGAGCAGTTCTTC. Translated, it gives CASSLAGGRDEQFF.

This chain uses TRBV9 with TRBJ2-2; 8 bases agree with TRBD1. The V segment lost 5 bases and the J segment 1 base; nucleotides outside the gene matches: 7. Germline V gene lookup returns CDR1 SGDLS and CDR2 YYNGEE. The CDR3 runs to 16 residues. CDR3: CASSLRQGWNTGELFF. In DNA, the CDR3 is TGTGCCAGCAGTTTAAGACAGGGGTGGAACACCGGGGAGCTGTTTTTT.

In nucleotides, the CDR3 is TGTGCCAGCAGCTCCAAAGACAGGGGAATAAATTCACCCCTCCACTTT. Translating gives CASSSKDRGINSPLHF. The gene calls are TRBV4-2 and TRBJ1-6; 8 nucleotides match TRBD1. V was pared by 5 bases and J by 7 bases, with 10 bases of the junction left unmatched. Germline-derived CDR1 and CDR2 are LGHNA and YNFKEQ. The CDR3 has 16 amino acids.

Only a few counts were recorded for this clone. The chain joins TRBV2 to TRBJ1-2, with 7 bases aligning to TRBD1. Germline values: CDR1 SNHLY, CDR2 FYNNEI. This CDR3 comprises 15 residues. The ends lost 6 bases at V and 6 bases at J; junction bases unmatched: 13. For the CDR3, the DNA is TGTGCCAGCAGCGTTAACAGGGGAGGTATCGATGGCTACACCTTC. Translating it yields CASSVNRGGIDGYTF. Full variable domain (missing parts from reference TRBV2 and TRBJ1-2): EPEVTQTPSHQVTQMGQEVILRCVPISNHLYFYWYRQILGQKVEFLVSFYNNEISEKSEIFDDQFSVERPDGSNFTLKIRSTKLEDSAMYFCASSVNRGGIDGYTFGSGTRLTVV.

This CDR3 is CATGTGGIQPQHF. CDR3 DNA: TGTGCCACCGGGACAGGGGGGATTCAGCCCCAGCATTTT. This chain uses TRBV10-3 with TRBJ1-5; 11 bases agree with TRBD1. The V gene's germline CDR1 is ENHRY and CDR2 SYGVKD. The CDR3 consists of 13 residues. V lost 10 bases and J lost 6; bases outside the gene matches: 5.

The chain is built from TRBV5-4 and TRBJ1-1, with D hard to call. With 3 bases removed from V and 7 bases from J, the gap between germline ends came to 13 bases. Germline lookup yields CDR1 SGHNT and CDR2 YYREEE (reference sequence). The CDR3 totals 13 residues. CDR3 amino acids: CASSSLLAVEAFF. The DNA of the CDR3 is TGTGCCAGCAGCTCCCTTCTGGCAGTTGAAGCTTTCTTT.

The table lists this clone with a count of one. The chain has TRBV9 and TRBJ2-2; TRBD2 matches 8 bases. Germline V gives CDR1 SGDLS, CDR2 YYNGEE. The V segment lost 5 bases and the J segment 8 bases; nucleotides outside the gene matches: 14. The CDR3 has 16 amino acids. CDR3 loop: CASRSGGTGPGGELFF. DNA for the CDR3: TGTGCCAGCAGGTCGGGAGGGACGGGCCCAGGAGGGGAGCTGTTTTTT.

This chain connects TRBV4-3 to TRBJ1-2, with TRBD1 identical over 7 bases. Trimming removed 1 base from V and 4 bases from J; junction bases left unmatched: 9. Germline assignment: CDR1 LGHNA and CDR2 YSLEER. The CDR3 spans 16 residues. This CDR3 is CASSQGGGGLGYGYTF. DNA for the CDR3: TGCGCCAGCAGCCAAGGAGGAGGGGGCTTAGGCTATGGCTACACCTTC.

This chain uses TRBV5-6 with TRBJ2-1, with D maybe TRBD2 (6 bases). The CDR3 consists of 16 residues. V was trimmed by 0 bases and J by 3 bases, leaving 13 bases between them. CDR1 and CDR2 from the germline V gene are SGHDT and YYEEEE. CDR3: CASSLDGGAFYNEQFF. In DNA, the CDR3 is TGTGCCAGCAGCTTGGATGGCGGGGCTTTCTACAATGAGCAGTTCTTC.

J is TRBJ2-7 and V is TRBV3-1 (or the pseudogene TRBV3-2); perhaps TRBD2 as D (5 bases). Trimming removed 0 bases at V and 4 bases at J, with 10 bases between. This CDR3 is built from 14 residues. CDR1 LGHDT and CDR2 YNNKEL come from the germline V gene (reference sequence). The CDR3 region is CASSQDRDYYEQYF. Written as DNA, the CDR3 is TGTGCCAGCAGCCAAGACCGAGACTATTACGAGCAGTACTTC.

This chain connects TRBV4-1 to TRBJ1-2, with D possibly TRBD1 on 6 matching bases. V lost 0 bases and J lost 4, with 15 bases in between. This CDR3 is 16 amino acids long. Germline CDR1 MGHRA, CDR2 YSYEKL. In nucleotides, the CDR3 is TGCGCCAGCAGCCAAGAAGAGACCAGGGGACCCTATGGCTACACCTTC. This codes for CASSQEETRGPYGYTF.

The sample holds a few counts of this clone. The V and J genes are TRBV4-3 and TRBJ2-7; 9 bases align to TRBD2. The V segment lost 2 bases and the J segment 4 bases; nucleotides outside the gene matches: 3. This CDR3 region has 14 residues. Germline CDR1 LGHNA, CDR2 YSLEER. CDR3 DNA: TGCGCCAGCAGCCAACAGCGGGGGGTTTACGAGCAGTACTTC. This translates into CASSQQRGVYEQYF.

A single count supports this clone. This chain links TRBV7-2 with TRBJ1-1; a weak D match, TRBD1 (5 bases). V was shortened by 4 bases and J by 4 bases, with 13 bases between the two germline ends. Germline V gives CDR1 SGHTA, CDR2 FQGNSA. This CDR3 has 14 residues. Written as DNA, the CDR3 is TGTGCCAGCAGCTGGACATTTCAGCCCACTGAAGCTTTCTTT. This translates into CASSWTFQPTEAFF.

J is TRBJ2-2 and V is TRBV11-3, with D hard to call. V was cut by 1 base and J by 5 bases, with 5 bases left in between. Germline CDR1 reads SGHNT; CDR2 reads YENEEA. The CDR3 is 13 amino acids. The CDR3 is CASSLVRTGELFF. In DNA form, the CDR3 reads TGTGCCAGCAGCTTAGTCAGAACCGGGGAGCTGTTTTTT. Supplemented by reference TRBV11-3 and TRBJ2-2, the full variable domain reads EAGVVQSPRYKIIEKKQPVAFWCNPISGHNTLYWYLQNLGQGPELLIRYENEEAVDDSQLPKDRFSAERLKGVDSTLKIQPAELGDSAVYLCASSLVRTGELFFGEGSRLTVL.

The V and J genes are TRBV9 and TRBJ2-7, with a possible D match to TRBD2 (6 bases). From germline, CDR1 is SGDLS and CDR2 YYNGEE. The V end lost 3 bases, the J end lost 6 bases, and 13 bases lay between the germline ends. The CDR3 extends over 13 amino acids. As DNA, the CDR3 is TGTGCCAGCAGCGCCGCGGGGCAGGGCGAGCAGTACTTC. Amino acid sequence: CASSAAGQGEQYF. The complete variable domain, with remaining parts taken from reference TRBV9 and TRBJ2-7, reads DSGVTQTPKHLITATGQRVTLRCSPRSGDLSVYWYQQSLDQGLQFLIQYYNGEERAKGNILERFSAQQFPDLHSELNLSSLELGDSALYFCASSAAGQGEQYFGPGTRLTVT.